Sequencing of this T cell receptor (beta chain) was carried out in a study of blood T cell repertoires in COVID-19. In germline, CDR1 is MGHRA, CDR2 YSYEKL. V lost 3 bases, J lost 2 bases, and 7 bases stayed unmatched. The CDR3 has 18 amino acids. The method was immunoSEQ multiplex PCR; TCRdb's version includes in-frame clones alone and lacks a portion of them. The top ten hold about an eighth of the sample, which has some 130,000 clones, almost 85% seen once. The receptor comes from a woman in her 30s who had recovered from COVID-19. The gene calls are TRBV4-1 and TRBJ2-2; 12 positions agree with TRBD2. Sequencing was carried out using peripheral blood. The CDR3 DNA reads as TGCGCCAGCAGCCACCCTCTAGCGGGGGGGCTTAACACCGGGGAGCTGTTTTTT. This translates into CASSHPLAGGLNTGELFF.